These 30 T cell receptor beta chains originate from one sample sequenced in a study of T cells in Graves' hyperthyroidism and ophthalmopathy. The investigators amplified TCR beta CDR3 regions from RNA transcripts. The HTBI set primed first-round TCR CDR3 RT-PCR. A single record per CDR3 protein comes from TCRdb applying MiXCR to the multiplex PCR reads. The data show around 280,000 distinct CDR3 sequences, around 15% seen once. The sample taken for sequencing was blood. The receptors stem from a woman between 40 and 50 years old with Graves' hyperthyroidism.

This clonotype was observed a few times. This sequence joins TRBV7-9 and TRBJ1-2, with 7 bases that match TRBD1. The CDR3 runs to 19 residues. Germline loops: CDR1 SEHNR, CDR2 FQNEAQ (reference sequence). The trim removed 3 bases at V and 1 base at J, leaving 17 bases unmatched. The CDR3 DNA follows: TGTGCCAGCAGCTTTACGCCGGGACAGTCGACCGACCTTAACTATGGCTACACCTTC. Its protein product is CASSFTPGQSTDLNYGYTF.

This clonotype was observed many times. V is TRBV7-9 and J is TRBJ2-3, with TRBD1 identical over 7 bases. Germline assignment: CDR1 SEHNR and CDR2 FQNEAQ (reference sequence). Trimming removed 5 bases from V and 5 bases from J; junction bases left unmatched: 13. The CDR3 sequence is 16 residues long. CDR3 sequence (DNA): TGTGCCAGCAGCGCCGGATCAGGGGGATTACGAGATACGCAGTATTTT. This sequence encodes CASSAGSGGLRDTQYF.

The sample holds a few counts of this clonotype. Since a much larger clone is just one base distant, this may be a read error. As DNA, the CDR3 is TGTGCCAGCAGTTACTCGAGTAAGGGGGGTGACTACACCTTC. Encoded protein: CASSYSSKGGDYTF. The chain combines TRBV6-5 with TRBJ1-2; tentatively, D is TRBD1 (6 bases). This CDR3 contains 14 residues. Germline V lookup: CDR1 MNHEY, CDR2 SVGAGI. V was clipped by 0 bases and J by 10 bases, with 15 bases between them.

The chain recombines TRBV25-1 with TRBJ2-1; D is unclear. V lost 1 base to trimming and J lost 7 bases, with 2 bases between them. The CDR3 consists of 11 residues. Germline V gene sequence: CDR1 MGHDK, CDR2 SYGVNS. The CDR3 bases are TGTGCCAGCAGTGAATTGAATGAGCAGTTCTTC. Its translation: CASSELNEQFF.

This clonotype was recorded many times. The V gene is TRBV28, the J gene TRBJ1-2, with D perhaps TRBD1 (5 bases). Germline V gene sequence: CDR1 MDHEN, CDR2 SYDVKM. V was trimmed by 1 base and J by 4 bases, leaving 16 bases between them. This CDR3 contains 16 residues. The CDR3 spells CASSLYEGFLSYGYTF. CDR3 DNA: TGTGCCAGCAGTTTATACGAGGGGTTCCTATCCTATGGCTACACCTTC.

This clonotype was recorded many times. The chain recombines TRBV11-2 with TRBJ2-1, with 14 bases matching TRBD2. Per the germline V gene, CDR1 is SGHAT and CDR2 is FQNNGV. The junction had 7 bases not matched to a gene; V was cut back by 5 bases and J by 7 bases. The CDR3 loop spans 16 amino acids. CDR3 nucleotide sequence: TGTGCCAGCAGCGTAGGGGGACTAGCGGGAGAGAATGAGCAGTTCTTC. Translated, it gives CASSVGGLAGENEQFF.

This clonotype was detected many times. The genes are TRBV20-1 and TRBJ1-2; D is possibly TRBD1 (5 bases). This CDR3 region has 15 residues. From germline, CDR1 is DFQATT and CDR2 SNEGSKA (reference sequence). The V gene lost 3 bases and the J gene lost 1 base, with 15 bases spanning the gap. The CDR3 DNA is TGCAGTGCTAGGCGTAATCAAGACAGTAACTATGGCTACACCTTC. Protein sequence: CSARRNQDSNYGYTF.

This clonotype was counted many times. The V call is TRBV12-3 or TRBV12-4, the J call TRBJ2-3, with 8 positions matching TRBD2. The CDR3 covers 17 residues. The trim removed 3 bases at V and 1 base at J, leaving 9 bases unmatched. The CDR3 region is CASSFSSGRRGTDTQYF. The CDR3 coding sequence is TGTGCCAGCAGTTTTAGCAGCGGGAGACGAGGCACAGATACGCAGTATTTT.

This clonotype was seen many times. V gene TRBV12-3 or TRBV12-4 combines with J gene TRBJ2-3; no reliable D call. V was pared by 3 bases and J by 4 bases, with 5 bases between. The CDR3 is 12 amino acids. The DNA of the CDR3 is TGTGCCAGCAGTTTCGTATCAGATACGCAGTATTTT. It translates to CASSFVSDTQYF.

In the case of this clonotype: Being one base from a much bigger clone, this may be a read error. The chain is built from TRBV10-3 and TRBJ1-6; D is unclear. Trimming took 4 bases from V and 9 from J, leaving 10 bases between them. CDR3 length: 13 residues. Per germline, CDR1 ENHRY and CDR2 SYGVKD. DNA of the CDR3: TGTGCCATCAGTGGGGGAATTGGTTCACCCCTCCACTTT. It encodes CAISGGIGSPLHF.

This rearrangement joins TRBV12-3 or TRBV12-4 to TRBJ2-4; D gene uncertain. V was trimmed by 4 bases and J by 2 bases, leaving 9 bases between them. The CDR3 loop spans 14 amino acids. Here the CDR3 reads CASSSGPTKNIQYF. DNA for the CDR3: TGTGCCAGCAGTTCCGGACCTACCAAAAACATTCAGTACTTC.

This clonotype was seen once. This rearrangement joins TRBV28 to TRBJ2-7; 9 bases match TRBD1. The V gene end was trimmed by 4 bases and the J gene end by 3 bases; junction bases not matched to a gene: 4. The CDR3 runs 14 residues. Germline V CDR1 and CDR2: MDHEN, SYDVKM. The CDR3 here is CASSSVTGGYEQYF. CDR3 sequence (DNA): TGTGCCAGCAGTTCCGTGACAGGGGGCTACGAGCAGTACTTC.

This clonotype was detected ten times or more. CDR3 amino acids: CASKRGTGAFNQPQHF. As DNA, the CDR3 is TGTGCCAGCAAACGGGGGACAGGGGCGTTCAATCAGCCCCAGCATTTT. The chain is built from TRBV6-1 and TRBJ1-5; 10 bases agree with TRBD1. The CDR3 totals 16 residues. Germline CDR1 MNHNS, CDR2 SASEGT. The V segment lost 7 bases and the J segment 3 bases; nucleotides outside the gene matches: 9.

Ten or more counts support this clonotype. The CDR3 nucleotides read TGCGCCAGCGGCTCCGGGACTAGCGTCGCAGATACGCAGTATTTT. This sequence encodes CASGSGTSVADTQYF. The rearrangement joins TRBV5-1 to TRBJ2-3; 10 bases match TRBD2. J gave up 4 bases and V 7 bases, and 9 bases lay outside the gene matches. CDR1 and CDR2 (germline): SGHRS, YFSETQ. The CDR3 sequence is 15 residues long.

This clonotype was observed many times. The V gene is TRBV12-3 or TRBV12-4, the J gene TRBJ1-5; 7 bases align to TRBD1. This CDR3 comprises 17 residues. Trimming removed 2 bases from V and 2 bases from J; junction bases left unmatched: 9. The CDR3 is CASSLRSVGQGNQPQHF. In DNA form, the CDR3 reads TGTGCCAGCAGTTTAAGATCGGTTGGACAGGGCAATCAGCCCCAGCATTTT.

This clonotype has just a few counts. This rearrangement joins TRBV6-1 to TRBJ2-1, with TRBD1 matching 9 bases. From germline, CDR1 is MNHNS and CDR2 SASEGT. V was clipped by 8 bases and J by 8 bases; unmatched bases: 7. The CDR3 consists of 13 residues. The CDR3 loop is CASRDRAFYEQFF. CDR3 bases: TGTGCCAGCCGGGACAGGGCTTTTTATGAGCAGTTCTTC.

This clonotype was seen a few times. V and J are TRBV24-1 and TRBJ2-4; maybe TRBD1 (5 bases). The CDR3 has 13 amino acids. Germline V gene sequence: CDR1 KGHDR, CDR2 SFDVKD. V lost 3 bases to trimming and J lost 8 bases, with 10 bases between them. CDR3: CATSDTGSYIQYF. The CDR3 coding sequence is TGTGCCACCAGTGATACAGGCAGTTACATTCAGTACTTC.

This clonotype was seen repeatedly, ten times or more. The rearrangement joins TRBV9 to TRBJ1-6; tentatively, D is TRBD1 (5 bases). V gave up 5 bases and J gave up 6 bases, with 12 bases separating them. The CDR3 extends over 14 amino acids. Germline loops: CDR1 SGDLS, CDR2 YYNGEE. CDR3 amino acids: CASRSGTGNSPLHF. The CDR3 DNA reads TGTGCCAGCAGGTCCGGGACGGGTAATTCACCCCTCCACTTT.

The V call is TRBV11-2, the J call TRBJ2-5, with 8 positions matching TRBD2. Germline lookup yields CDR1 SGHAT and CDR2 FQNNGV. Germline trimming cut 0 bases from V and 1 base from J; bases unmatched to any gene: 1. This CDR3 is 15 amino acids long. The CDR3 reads CASSLEREGQETQYF. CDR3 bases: TGTGCCAGCAGCTTAGAACGGGAGGGCCAAGAGACCCAGTACTTC.

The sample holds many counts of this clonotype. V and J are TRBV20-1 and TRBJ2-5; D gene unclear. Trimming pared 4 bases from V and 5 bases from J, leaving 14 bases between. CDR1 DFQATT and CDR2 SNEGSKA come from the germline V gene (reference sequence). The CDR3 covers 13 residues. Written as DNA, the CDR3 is TGCAGTGCTAAAGGCAGCGTAGACGAGACCCAGTACTTC. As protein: CSAKGSVDETQYF.

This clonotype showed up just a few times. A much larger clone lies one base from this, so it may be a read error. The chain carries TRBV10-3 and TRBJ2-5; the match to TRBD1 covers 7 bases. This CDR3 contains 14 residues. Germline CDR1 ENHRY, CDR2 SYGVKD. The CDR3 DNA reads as TGTGCCATCAAACCCGGGACAGCACAAGGGACCCAGTACTTC. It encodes CAIKPGTAQGTQYF.

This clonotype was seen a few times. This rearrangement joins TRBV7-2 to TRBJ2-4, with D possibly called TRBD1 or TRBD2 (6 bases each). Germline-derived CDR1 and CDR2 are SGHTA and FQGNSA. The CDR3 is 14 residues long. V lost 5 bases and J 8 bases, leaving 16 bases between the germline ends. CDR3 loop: CASSQKGGRDIQYF. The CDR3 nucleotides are TGTGCCAGCAGCCAAAAGGGGGGACGGGACATTCAGTACTTC. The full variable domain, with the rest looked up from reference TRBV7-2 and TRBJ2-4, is GAGVSQSPSNKVTEKGKDVELRCDPISGHTALYWYRQSLGQGLEFLIYFQGNSAPDKSGLPSDRFSAERTGGSVSTLTIQRTQQEDSAVYLCASSQKGGRDIQYFGAGTRLSVL.

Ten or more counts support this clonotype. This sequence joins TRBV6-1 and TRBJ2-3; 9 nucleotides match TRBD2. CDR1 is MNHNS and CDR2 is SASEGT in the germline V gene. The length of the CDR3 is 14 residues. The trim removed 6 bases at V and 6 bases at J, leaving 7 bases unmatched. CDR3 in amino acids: CASSPGLASDTQYF. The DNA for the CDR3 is TGTGCCAGCAGCCCGGGACTAGCATCCGATACGCAGTATTTT.

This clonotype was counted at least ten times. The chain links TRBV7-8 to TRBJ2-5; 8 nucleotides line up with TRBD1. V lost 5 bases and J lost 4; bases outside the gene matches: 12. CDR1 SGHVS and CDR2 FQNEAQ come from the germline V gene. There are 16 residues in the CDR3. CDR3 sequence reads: CASSPRGRGLRETQYF. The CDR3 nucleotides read TGTGCCAGCAGCCCCCGAGGCAGGGGGCTCCGAGAGACCCAGTACTTC.

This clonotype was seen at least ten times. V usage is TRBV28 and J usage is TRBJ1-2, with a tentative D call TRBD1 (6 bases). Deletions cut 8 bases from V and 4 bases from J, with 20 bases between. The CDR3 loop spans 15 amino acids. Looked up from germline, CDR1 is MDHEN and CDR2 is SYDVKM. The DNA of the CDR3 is TGTGCCAGCGTAATATCCGGGACACCCGGCTATGGCTACACCTTC. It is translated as CASVISGTPGYGYTF.

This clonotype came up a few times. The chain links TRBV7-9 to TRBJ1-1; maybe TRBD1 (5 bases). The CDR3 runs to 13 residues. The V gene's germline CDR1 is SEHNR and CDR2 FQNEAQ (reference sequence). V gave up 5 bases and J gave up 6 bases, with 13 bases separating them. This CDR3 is CASSPRDRAEAFF. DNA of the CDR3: TGTGCCAGCAGCCCCAGGGATAGGGCTGAAGCTTTCTTT.

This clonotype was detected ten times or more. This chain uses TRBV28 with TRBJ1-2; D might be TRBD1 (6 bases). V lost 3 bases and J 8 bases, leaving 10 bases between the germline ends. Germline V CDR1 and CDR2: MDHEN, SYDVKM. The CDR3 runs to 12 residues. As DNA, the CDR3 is TGTGCCAGCAGTTTGCAGGGGATAGGCTACACCTTC. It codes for CASSLQGIGYTF.

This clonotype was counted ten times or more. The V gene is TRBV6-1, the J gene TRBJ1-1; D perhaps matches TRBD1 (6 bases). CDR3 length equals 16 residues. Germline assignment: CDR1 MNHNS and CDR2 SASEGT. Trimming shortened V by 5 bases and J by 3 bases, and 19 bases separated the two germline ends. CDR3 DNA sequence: TGTGCCAGCAGTCGGGGAGGGGGGGGCGCGTACACTGAAGCTTTCTTT. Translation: CASSRGGGGAYTEAFF.

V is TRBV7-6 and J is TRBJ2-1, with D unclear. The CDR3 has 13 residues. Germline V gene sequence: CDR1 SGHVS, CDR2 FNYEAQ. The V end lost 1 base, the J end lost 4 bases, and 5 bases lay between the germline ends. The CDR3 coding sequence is TGTGCCAGCAGCTTAGAACATTACAATGAGCAGTTCTTC. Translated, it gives CASSLEHYNEQFF. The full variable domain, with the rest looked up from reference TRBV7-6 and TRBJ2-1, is GAGVSQSPRYKVTKRGQDVALRCDPISGHVSLYWYRQALGQGPEFLTYFNYEAQQDKSGLPNDRFSAERPEGSISTLTIQRTEQRDSAMYRCASSLEHYNEQFFGPGTRLTVL.

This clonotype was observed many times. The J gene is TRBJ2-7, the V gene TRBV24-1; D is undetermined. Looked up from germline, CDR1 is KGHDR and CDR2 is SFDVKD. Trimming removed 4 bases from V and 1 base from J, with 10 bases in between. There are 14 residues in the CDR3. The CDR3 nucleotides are TGTGCCACCAGTGACCATGGGAATTCCTACGAGCAGTACTTC. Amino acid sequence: CATSDHGNSYEQYF.